This T cell receptor beta chain is from a study of blood T cell repertoires in COVID-19. About the research overall: The analysed material was cDNA or gDNA that came from T cells, B-cell-depleted T cells, or PBMCs.

Sequencing was performed with immunoSEQ multiplex PCR; in TCRdb, only in-frame clones are kept and a portion is missing. The sample records fewer than 200,000 clones, around 82% being singletons. The table lists this clone with a few counts. The CDR3 is made up of 15 amino acids. V gave up 5 bases and J gave up 2 bases, with 14 bases separating them. Germline CDR1 and CDR2: MDHEN and SYDVKM. In assigning cohorts, the study relied on participant-reported clinical history. This sequence was found in a woman aged 60 to 75 with acute COVID-19. Sequencing was performed on PBMCs or T cells enriched from blood (not recorded which). This chain uses TRBV28 with TRBJ2-3; D is possibly TRBD1 (6 bases). CDR3 nucleotides: TGTGCCAGCAGTCGCGTTCGGGACAACACAGATACGCAGTATTTT. Translation: CASSRVRDNTDTQYF.